These 28 T cell receptor beta chains originate from one sample sequenced in a study of molecular identifiers for immune sequencing clone quantification. From the PCR reads, TCRdb called clonotypes with MiXCR, one entry per CDR3 protein. The sample comprises approximately 670,000 distinct CDR3 sequences, just under 20% of which are singletons, and 0.75% to 0.95% rests with the top ten. Sequencing was done on a sample of naive CD8+ T cells from blood, with Jurkat cell RNA spiked in. The subset here: FACS-sorted CD8+CD4-CCR7+CD45RA+ naive T cells. The receptors here all came from a human donor in good health. Some libraries in this study had Jurkat cell RNA spiked in.

There are many counts of this clonotype. The chain recombines TRBV7-6 with TRBJ2-6; TRBD2 might be the D (5 bases). The CDR3 runs to 19 residues. CDR1 SGHVS and CDR2 FNYEAQ come from the germline V gene. V was clipped by 5 bases and J by 0 bases, with 20 bases between them. CDR3 nucleotides: TGTGCCAGCAGCGGTAGATTAGAGGAACTAGTCTCTGGGGCCAACGTCCTGACTTTC. Translating gives CASSGRLEELVSGANVLTF.

For this clonotype: Since a much larger clone is just one base distant, this may be a read error. V and J are TRBV29-1 and TRBJ2-5, with D uncertain. CDR1 and CDR2 (germline): SQVTM, ANQGSEA. CDR3 length: 11 amino acids. Between the trimmed V and J ends, which lost 5 bases and 3 bases, there was a span of 7 bases. The CDR3 coding sequence is TGCAGCGTTCTTCGGAAAGAGACCCAGTACTTC. Amino acids: CSVLRKETQYF.

This clonotype was seen many times. The rearrangement links TRBV27 to TRBJ1-1; a possible D gene is TRBD1 (6 bases). The germline gives CDR1 MNHEY, CDR2 SMNVEV (reference sequence). The V end lost 1 base, the J end lost 3 bases, and 21 bases lay between the germline ends. The CDR3 contains 18 residues. CDR3 nucleotide sequence: TGTGCCAGCAGTTTATTCGGGCTCGGGGGGCACGCGGACACTGAAGCTTTCTTT. Its translation is CASSLFGLGGHADTEAFF.

This clonotype occurred many times. This sequence joins TRBV20-1 and TRBJ1-1; D is possibly TRBD1 (5 bases). V dropped 6 bases and J dropped 8 bases, with 25 bases sitting between them. Looked up from germline, CDR1 is DFQATT and CDR2 is SNEGSKA (reference sequence). CDR3 length: 15 amino acids. This CDR3 is CSASTYFTNGDEAFF. DNA for the CDR3: TGCAGTGCCTCGACCTACTTTACCAATGGGGACGAAGCTTTCTTT.

This chain connects TRBV19 to TRBJ2-7; D may be TRBD1 (6 bases). V gave up 3 bases and J gave up 2 bases, with 11 bases separating them. The CDR3 is 14 amino acids. The germline CDR1 and CDR2 sequences are LNHDA and SQIVND (reference sequence). The CDR3 sequence is CASSIRDKTYEQYF. The CDR3 DNA sequence: TGTGCCAGTAGTATCCGGGACAAGACCTACGAGCAGTACTTC.

The rearrangement links TRBV10-1 to TRBJ2-3; 8 bases match TRBD1. There are 15 residues in the CDR3. Germline CDR1 is WNHNN and CDR2 is SYGVQD (reference sequence). V was clipped by 0 bases and J by 6 bases; unmatched bases: 5. This CDR3 reads CASSESETGVDTQYF. As DNA, the CDR3 is TGCGCCAGCAGTGAGTCGGAGACAGGGGTCGATACGCAGTATTTT.

This clonotype was counted many times. The chain combines TRBV5-6 with TRBJ2-5, with 10 bases matching TRBD1. The V segment lost 4 bases and the J segment 4 bases; nucleotides outside the gene matches: 4. Germline V lookup: CDR1 SGHDT, CDR2 YYEEEE. The CDR3 extends over 14 amino acids. CDR3 protein: CASSPTGGAETQYF. CDR3 nucleotide sequence: TGTGCCAGCAGCCCGACAGGGGGCGCAGAGACCCAGTACTTC.

This clonotype has at least ten counts. The rearrangement uses TRBV5-6 and TRBJ2-3, with TRBD2 matching 9 bases. The CDR3 has 16 residues. J was trimmed by 2 bases and V by 0 bases; bases with no gene match: 4. The germline V gene has CDR1 SGHDT and CDR2 YYEEEE. In nucleotides, the CDR3 is TGTGCCAGCAGCTTGGCGGAGCGGGGGGCCACAGATACGCAGTATTTT. It yields the protein CASSLAERGATDTQYF.

To note about this clonotype: A much larger clonotype is one base distant, so this may be a read error. The gene calls are TRBV19 and TRBJ1-5; D unresolved. Trimming shortened V by 7 bases and J by 6 bases, and 13 bases separated the two germline ends. The CDR3 contains 13 residues. Germline CDR1 reads LNHDA; CDR2 reads SQIVND (reference sequence). The CDR3 loop reads CASTTNDFQPQHF. In DNA, the CDR3 is TGTGCCAGTACAACGAACGATTTTCAGCCCCAGCATTTT.

This clonotype has just a few counts. The V and J genes are TRBV6-6 and TRBJ1-4, with TRBD1 matching 9 bases. The CDR3 loop spans 17 amino acids. Germline CDR1 MNHNY, CDR2 SVGAGI (reference sequence). V shed 6 bases, J shed 8 bases, and the junction held 16 bases outside the gene matches. The CDR3 spells CASRDRTGGQGREKLFF. DNA of the CDR3: TGTGCCAGCAGGGACCGGACGGGGGGACAGGGTCGGGAAAAACTGTTTTTT.

This clonotype appeared many times. The V call is TRBV24-1, the J call TRBJ1-2; a possible D gene is TRBD1 (5 bases). V lost 1 base and J lost 8, with 10 bases in between. The CDR3 loop spans 13 amino acids. Germline V CDR1 and CDR2: KGHDR, SFDVKD. Here the CDR3 DNA reads TGTGCCACCAGTGATTTTGGGGCCACCGGCTACACCTTC. Translation: CATSDFGATGYTF.

In its sample, this clonotype was seen many times. The genes are TRBV30 and TRBJ2-1, with D possibly TRBD2 on 5 matching bases. The germline V gene encodes CDR1 GTSNPN and CDR2 SVGIG (reference sequence). CDR3 size: 15 residues. V lost 6 bases and J lost 2, with 17 bases in between. The chain's CDR3 is CACSFGGPAYNEQFF. CDR3 bases: TGTGCCTGTTCGTTTGGCGGGCCCGCCTACAATGAGCAGTTCTTC.

This clonotype showed up many times. V gene TRBV4-3 combines with J gene TRBJ1-3; D is undetermined. This CDR3 contains 19 residues. The germline V gene encodes CDR1 LGHNA and CDR2 YSLEER. V was shortened by 0 bases and J by 0 bases, with 18 bases between the two germline ends. This CDR3 is CASSQDRAGSLYSGNTIYF. In nucleotides, the CDR3 is TGCGCCAGCAGCCAAGATCGCGCGGGGTCTCTTTACTCTGGAAACACCATATATTTT.

Comment on this clonotype: This may come from a read error, since a much larger clone is one base off. In this CDR3 the conserved last residue, phenylalanine or tryptophan, is missing, so a read error is likely. This chain joins TRBV12-3 or TRBV12-4 and TRBJ2-7; 11 nucleotides line up with TRBD2. The CDR3 contains 14 residues. Trimming removed 7 bases from V and 4 bases from J; junction bases left unmatched: 6. The CDR3 here is CASTAGLAGYEQYL. CDR3 sequence (DNA): TGTGCCAGCACCGCCGGACTAGCGGGTTACGAGCAGTACCTC.

In this sample, this clonotype turned up many times. The chain recombines TRBV4-1 with TRBJ1-1; tentative D call: TRBD1 (6 bases). The CDR3 consists of 15 residues. The V gene lost 3 bases and the J gene lost 0 bases, with 11 bases spanning the gap. Germline loops: CDR1 MGHRA, CDR2 YSYEKL. DNA of the CDR3: TGCGCCAGCAGCCAGCCGGGACAAATGAACACTGAAGCTTTCTTT. Translation gives CASSQPGQMNTEAFF.

This clonotype was seen at least ten times. The chain carries TRBV4-1 and TRBJ1-1, with no clear D. Germline V lookup: CDR1 MGHRA, CDR2 YSYEKL. CDR3 length equals 13 residues. Trimming left V 1 base short and J 5 bases short, with 8 bases between. The CDR3 bases are TGCGCCAGCAGCCAAGGACTCGAGACTGAAGCTTTCTTT. Translating it yields CASSQGLETEAFF.

In the case of this clonotype: Relative to the germline gene, one junction end is altered; a read error may explain this. The chain carries TRBV5-1 and TRBJ2-3; D is possibly TRBD1 (7 bases). Germline-derived CDR1 and CDR2 are SGHRS and YFSETQ. This CDR3 contains 15 residues. The chain's CDR3 is CASSLVQGGTGTQYF. The CDR3 bases are TGCGCCAGCAGCTTGGTTCAGGGGGGCACAGGTACGCAGTATTTT.

This rearrangement joins TRBV19 to TRBJ2-2; 7 nucleotides align to TRBD2. V lost 5 bases and J lost 1; bases outside the gene matches: 7. The CDR3 spans 16 residues. The germline V gene has CDR1 LNHDA and CDR2 SQIVND (reference sequence). CDR3: CASSSRGGVNTGELFF. DNA for the CDR3: TGTGCCAGTAGTTCCCGTGGGGGGGTGAACACCGGGGAGCTGTTTTTT. Full variable domain (outside the CDR3, taken from reference TRBV19 and TRBJ2-2): DGGITQSPKYLFRKEGQNVTLSCEQNLNHDAMYWYRQDPGQGLRLIYYSQIVNDFQKGDIAEGYSVSREKKESFPLTVTSAQKNPTAFYLCASSSRGGVNTGELFFGEGSRLTVL.

This clonotype was observed at least ten times. This chain joins TRBV29-1 and TRBJ2-1; no definite D call. CDR1 SQVTM and CDR2 ANQGSEA come from the germline V gene. The length of the CDR3 is 15 residues. V lost 7 bases, J lost 0 bases, and 16 bases lay in between. The CDR3 spells CSANTEPSSYNEQFF. DNA for the CDR3: TGCAGCGCTAATACGGAACCGAGCTCCTACAATGAGCAGTTCTTC.

In the case of this clonotype: A much larger clone lies one base from this, so it may be a read error. The CDR3 bases are TGCGCCAGCGGCTTGGTCTTCGATGAGCAGTTCTTC. This sequence encodes CASGLVFDEQFF. The chain couples TRBV5-1 to TRBJ2-1; D is unclear. This CDR3 has 12 amino acids. From germline, CDR1 is SGHRS and CDR2 YFSETQ. The complete variable domain, with remaining parts taken from reference TRBV5-1 and TRBJ2-1, reads KAGVTQTPRYLIKTRGQQVTLSCSPISGHRSVSWYQQTPGQGLQFLFEYFSETQRNKGNFPGRFSGRQFSNSRSEMNVSTLELGDSALYLCASGLVFDEQFFGPGTRLTVL.

The sample holds a few counts of this clonotype. The chain is built from TRBV30 and TRBJ1-2; D is undetermined. Germline lookup yields CDR1 GTSNPN and CDR2 SVGIG (reference sequence). CDR3 length: 15 residues. Deletions cut 5 bases from V and 5 bases from J, with 21 bases between. The CDR3, as DNA: TGTGCCTGGGGTCTACTTGGGCAGAGGACGTATGGCTACACCTTC. Encoded protein: CAWGLLGQRTYGYTF.

As to this clonotype: This could be a read error, since a much larger clone is one nucleotide away. The V and J genes are TRBV2 and TRBJ2-1, with TRBD2 matching 9 bases. In germline, CDR1 is SNHLY, CDR2 FYNNEI. This CDR3 region has 13 residues. In nucleotides, the CDR3 is TGTGCCGGCAGTAGGGGACTAGCCAATGAGCAGTTCTTC. Its translation is CAGSRGLANEQFF.

This clonotype was found many times. The V gene is TRBV28, the J gene TRBJ2-7; 12 bases map to TRBD2. The trim removed 2 bases at V and 4 bases at J, leaving 3 bases unmatched. The germline V gene has CDR1 MDHEN and CDR2 SYDVKM. This CDR3 is built from 15 residues. CDR3 loop: CASSLPGLAGYEQYF. The CDR3 nucleotides read TGTGCCAGCAGTTTACCTGGACTAGCGGGGTACGAGCAGTACTTC.

Worth noting for this clonotype: One base away lies a much larger clone, so this may be a sequencing read error. The J gene is TRBJ1-5, the V gene TRBV27; D gene ambiguous. V was trimmed by 4 bases and J by 6 bases, leaving 13 bases between them. CDR3 size: 14 residues. Per the germline V gene, CDR1 is MNHEY and CDR2 is SMNVEV (reference sequence). The CDR3 DNA follows: TGTGCCAGCAGTTCGGCACAAGGAGGTCAGCCCCAGCATTTT. Amino acids: CASSSAQGGQPQHF.

This rearrangement joins TRBV9 to TRBJ2-3; TRBD2 matches at 8 bases. Germline CDR1 SGDLS, CDR2 YYNGEE. V dropped 4 bases and J dropped 5; count of bases not matched to a gene: 9. The CDR3 contains 15 residues. The CDR3 reads CASSPLYGGGDTQYF. In nucleotides, the CDR3 is TGTGCCAGCAGCCCCCTATACGGGGGGGGAGATACGCAGTATTTT.

Only a few counts were recorded for this clonotype. This chain links TRBV7-9 with TRBJ2-1; TRBD1 matches 9 bases. V lost 5 bases to trimming and J lost 6 bases; unmatched junction nucleotides: 14. Germline CDR1 is SEHNR and CDR2 is FQNEAQ (reference sequence). The CDR3 loop spans 17 amino acids. The chain's CDR3 is CASSSPRLDRGGNEQFF. CDR3 bases: TGTGCCAGCAGCAGCCCGCGCTTGGACAGGGGAGGCAATGAGCAGTTCTTC.

This clonotype was recorded only once. A read error may produce the germline difference seen at one junction end. The chain links TRBV3-1 to TRBJ2-6; D could derive from TRBD1 or TRBD2 (5 bases each). The CDR3 spans 19 residues. Germline loops: CDR1 LGHDT, CDR2 YNNKEL (reference sequence). CDR3 bases: TGTGCCAGCAGCCAGGGGGATCTTTCCTTGACCGGCCGGGCCAACGTCCCGACTTTC. Amino acids: CASSQGDLSLTGRANVPTF.

This rearrangement joins TRBV4-1 to TRBJ2-2; no reliable D call. Trimming removed 1 base from V and 7 bases from J, with 10 bases in between. The CDR3 spans 14 residues. CDR1 is MGHRA, CDR2 YSYEKL, per germline. The CDR3 protein is CASSQGMTYGELFF. The CDR3 bases are TGCGCCAGCAGCCAAGGTATGACATACGGGGAGCTGTTTTTT.